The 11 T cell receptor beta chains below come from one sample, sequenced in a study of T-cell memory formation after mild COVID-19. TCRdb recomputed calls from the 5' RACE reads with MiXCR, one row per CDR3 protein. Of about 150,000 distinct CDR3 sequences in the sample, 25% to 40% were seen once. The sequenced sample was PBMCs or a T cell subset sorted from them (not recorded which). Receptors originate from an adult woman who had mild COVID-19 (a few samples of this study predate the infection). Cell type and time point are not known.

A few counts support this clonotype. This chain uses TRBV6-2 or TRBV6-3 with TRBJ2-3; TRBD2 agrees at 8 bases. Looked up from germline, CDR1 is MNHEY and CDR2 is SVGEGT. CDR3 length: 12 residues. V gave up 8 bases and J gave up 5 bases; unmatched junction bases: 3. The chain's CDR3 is CASDRGGDTQYF. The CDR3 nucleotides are TGTGCCAGCGACCGGGGGGGAGATACGCAGTATTTT.

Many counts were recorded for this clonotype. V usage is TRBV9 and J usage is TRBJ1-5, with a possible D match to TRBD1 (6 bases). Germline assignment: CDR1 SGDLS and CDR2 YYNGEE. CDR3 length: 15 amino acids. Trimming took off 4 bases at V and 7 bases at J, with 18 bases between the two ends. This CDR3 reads CASSKGVGLGQPQHF. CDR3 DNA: TGTGCCAGCAGCAAGGGGGTGGGACTGGGGCAGCCCCAGCATTTT. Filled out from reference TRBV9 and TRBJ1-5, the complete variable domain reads DSGVTQTPKHLITATGQRVTLRCSPRSGDLSVYWYQQSLDQGLQFLIQYYNGEERAKGNILERFSAQQFPDLHSELNLSSLELGDSALYFCASSKGVGLGQPQHFGDGTRLSIL.

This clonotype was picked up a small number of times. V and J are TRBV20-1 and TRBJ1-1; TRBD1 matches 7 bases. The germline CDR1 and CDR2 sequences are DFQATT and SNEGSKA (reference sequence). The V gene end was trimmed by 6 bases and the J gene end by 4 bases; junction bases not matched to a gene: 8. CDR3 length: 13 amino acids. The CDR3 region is CSAVTGKVTEAFF. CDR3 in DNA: TGCAGTGCCGTGACAGGGAAGGTCACTGAAGCTTTCTTT.

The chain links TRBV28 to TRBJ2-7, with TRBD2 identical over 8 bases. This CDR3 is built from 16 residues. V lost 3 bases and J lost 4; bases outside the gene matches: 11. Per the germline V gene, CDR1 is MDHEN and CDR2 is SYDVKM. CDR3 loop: CASSFHIKRETYEQYF. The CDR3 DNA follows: TGTGCCAGCAGTTTCCATATCAAGCGGGAGACTTACGAGCAGTACTTC.

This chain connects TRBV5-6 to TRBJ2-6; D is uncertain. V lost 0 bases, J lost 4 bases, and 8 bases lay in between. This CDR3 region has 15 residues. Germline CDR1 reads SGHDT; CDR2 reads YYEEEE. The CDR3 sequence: CASSLEGPGANVLTF. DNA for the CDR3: TGTGCCAGCAGCTTGGAAGGGCCAGGGGCCAACGTCCTGACTTTC.

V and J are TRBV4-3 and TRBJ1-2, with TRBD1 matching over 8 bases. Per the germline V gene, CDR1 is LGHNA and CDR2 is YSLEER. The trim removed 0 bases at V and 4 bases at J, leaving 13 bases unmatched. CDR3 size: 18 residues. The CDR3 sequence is CASSQDPTPPGGLYGYTF. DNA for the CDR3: TGCGCCAGCAGCCAAGACCCAACCCCGCCAGGGGGCCTCTATGGCTACACCTTC.

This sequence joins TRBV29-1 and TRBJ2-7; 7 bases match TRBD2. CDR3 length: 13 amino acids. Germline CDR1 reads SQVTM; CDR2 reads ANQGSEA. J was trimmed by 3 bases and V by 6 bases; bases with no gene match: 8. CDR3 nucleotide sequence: TGCAGCGTCCATAGCGGGCTGGGCTACGAGCAGTACTTC. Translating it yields CSVHSGLGYEQYF.

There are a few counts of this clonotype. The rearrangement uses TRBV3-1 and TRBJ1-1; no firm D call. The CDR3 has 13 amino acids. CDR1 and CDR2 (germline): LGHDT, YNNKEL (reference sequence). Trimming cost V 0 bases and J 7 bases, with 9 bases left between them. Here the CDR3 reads CASSQDIGFEAFF. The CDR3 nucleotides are TGTGCCAGCAGCCAAGACATTGGCTTTGAAGCTTTCTTT.

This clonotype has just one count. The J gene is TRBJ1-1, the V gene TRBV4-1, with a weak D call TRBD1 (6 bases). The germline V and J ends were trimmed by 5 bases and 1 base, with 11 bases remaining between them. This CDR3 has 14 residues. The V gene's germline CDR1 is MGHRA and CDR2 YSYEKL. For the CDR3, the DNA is TGCGCCAGCAGCAGACAGGCCTCGAACACTGAAGCTTTCTTT. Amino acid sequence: CASSRQASNTEAFF.

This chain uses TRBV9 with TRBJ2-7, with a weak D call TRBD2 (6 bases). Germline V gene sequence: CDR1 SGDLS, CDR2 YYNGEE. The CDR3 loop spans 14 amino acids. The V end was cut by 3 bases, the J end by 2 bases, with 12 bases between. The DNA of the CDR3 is TGTGCCAGCAGCGCTCCGGGGGTGGCCTACGAGCAGTACTTC. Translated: CASSAPGVAYEQYF.

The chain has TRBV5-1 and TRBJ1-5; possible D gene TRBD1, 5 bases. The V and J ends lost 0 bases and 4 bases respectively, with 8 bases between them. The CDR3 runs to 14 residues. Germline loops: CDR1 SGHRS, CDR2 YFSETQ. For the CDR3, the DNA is TGCGCCAGCAGCTTGGATCCAGGGAATCAGCCCCAGCATTTT. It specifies CASSLDPGNQPQHF.